The rows below give T cell receptor beta chains drawn from one sample of a study of control samples from healthy donors and cancer patients. TCRdb keeps only in-frame clones here, not all; method: immunoSEQ multiplex PCR. The data show 150,000 or so clones, roughly 93% seen once. The material sequenced was blood. These receptors all come from a man between 18 and 35 years old in good health. Each CDR3 is given with its conserved first and last residue. Each record gives: J gene, V gene, D gene, clone size, CDR3 protein, CDR3 DNA. The D gene is left open where the match is weak. Clone size, where shown, is once, few, many, or a class for clones that have expanded.

TRBJ2-4	TRBV7-9	TRBD1	.	CASSLVTFRGQDIQYF	TGTGCCAGCAGCTTAGTAACGTTCAGGGGACAGGACATTCAGTACTTC
TRBJ1-2	TRBV15	TRBD1	.	CATSSLTGGAKGYTF	TGTGCCACCAGCAGCCTTACAGGGGGCGCAAAGGGCTACACCTTC
TRBJ2-5	TRBV5-1	TRBD1	.	CASSPGTAQETQYF	TGCGCCAGCAGCCCGGGGACAGCTCAAGAGACCCAGTACTTC
TRBJ1-6	TRBV19	TRBD1	.	CASTDRGNSPLHF	TGTGCCAGCACCGACAGGGGCAATTCACCCCTCCACTTT
TRBJ1-6	TRBV9	TRBD1	.	CASSGEDRGDNSPLHF	TGTGCCAGCAGCGGAGAAGACAGGGGGGATAATTCACCCCTCCACTTT
TRBJ1-2	TRBV6-5	.	.	CASTPGGYGYTF	TGTGCCAGCACTCCCGGAGGTTATGGCTACACCTTC
TRBJ2-5	TRBV19	.	.	CASIPWRGLGKETQYF	TGTGCCAGTATTCCTTGGAGGGGGCTTGGGAAGGAGACCCAGTACTTC
TRBJ1-4	TRBV27	.	.	CASRPQATNEKLFF	TGTGCCAGCAGGCCCCAGGCAACTAATGAAAAACTGTTTTTT
TRBJ2-7	TRBV7-8	TRBD2	.	CASSSIGLAVDEQYF	TGTGCCAGCAGCTCCATAGGACTAGCGGTCGACGAGCAGTACTTC
TRBJ1-6	TRBV5-1	TRBD1	medium-sized	CASSMPWGQGDLANNSPLHF	TGCGCCAGCAGCATGCCGTGGGGACAGGGAGATTTGGCTAATAATTCACCCCTCCACTTT
TRBJ2-2	TRBV2	TRBD1	once	CASSGDRNTGELFF	TGTGCCAGCAGCGGGGACAGAAACACCGGGGAGCTGTTTTTT
TRBJ2-5	TRBV27	TRBD2	.	CASSLFREGKDGETQYF	TGTGCCAGCAGTTTATTTCGGGAGGGGAAGGATGGAGAGACCCAGTACTTC
TRBJ1-5	TRBV19	.	.	CASNRYSNQPQHF	TGTGCCAGTAACAGGTATAGCAATCAGCCCCAGCATTTT
TRBJ2-3	TRBV6-5	TRBD2	once	CASNQAGAADTQYF	TGTGCCAGCAACCAAGCGGGAGCAGCAGATACGCAGTATTTT
TRBJ2-7	TRBV27	TRBD2	.	CASSPYGEGPHSYEQYF	TGTGCCAGCAGTCCCTACGGGGAGGGTCCCCACTCCTACGAGCAGTACTTC
TRBJ1-2	TRBV9	TRBD1	.	CASSTQDRGYYGYTF	TGTGCCAGCAGCACGCAGGACAGGGGTTACTATGGCTACACCTTC
TRBJ1-5	TRBV4-1	.	.	CASSQDRGSNQPQHF	TGCGCCAGCAGCCAAGATCGGGGTAGCAATCAGCCCCAGCATTTT
TRBJ2-3	TRBV7-8	.	.	CASSSKNTQYF	TGTGCCAGCAGCTCCAAAAATACGCAGTATTTT
TRBJ1-1	TRBV10-3	.	.	CAISESSNTEAFF	TGTGCCATCAGTGAGTCGAGTAACACTGAAGCTTTCTTT
TRBJ1-3	TRBV11-3	.	.	CASSLAGTSGNTIYF	TGTGCCAGCAGCTTAGCGGGTACTTCTGGAAACACCATATATTTT
TRBJ1-4	TRBV7-9	.	.	CASSRGNEKLFF	TGTGCCAGCAGTAGGGGCAATGAAAAACTGTTTTTT
TRBJ2-5	TRBV5-1	.	.	CASGQETQYF	TGCGCCAGCGGACAAGAGACCCAGTACTTC
TRBJ2-5	TRBV4-3	.	.	CASSQERFGGSETQYF	TGCGCCAGCAGCCAAGAACGCTTCGGGGGATCTGAGACCCAGTACTTC
TRBJ1-2	TRBV7-8	.	.	CASSLGRQLQNNYGYTF	TGTGCCAGCAGCTTAGGGAGACAACTTCAAAATAACTATGGCTACACCTTC
TRBJ1-5	TRBV27	.	.	CASSRGIHNQPQHF	TGTGCCAGCAGCCGCGGGATCCACAATCAGCCCCAGCATTTT
TRBJ1-2	TRBV10-2	.	.	CASGRNRDGYTF	TGCGCCAGCGGCAGGAACAGGGATGGCTACACCTTC
TRBJ2-2	TRBV4-1	TRBD1	.	CASSARQGTTTGELFF	TGCGCCAGCAGCGCCCGACAGGGCACCACCACCGGGGAGCTGTTTTTT
TRBJ2-1	TRBV30	.	few	CAWNRGAERNEQFF	TGTGCCTGGAACCGGGGGGCCGAACGGAATGAGCAGTTCTTC
TRBJ1-4	TRBV3-1/TRBV3-2	TRBD1	.	CASSQRTGVEKLFF	TGTGCCAGCAGCCAAAGGACAGGGGTCGAAAAACTGTTTTTT
TRBJ2-7	TRBV10-2	.	.	CASSDQGPSSYEQYF	TGCGCCAGCAGTGACCAAGGGCCCAGCTCCTACGAGCAGTACTTC
TRBJ1-2	TRBV11-1	TRBD1	.	CASSFGTGESGYTF	TGTGCCAGCAGCTTCGGGACAGGGGAAAGTGGCTACACCTTC
TRBJ1-1	TRBV9	.	.	CASSVLQKMGTEAFF	TGTGCCAGCAGCGTTTTACAGAAAATGGGGACTGAAGCTTTCTTT
TRBJ2-7	TRBV6-1	.	.	CASSEKDAHYEQYF	TGTGCCAGCAGTGAGAAGGACGCGCACTACGAGCAGTACTTC
TRBJ1-3	TRBV6-1	.	.	CASSETGNTGNTIYF	TGTGCCAGCAGTGAAACAGGGAATACTGGAAACACCATATATTTT
TRBJ2-2	TRBV18	TRBD2	.	CASSPRTSGGTDTGELFF	TGTGCCAGCTCACCCCGGACTAGCGGGGGGACAGACACCGGGGAGCTGTTTTTT